This T cell receptor (beta chain) originates from a study of blood T cell repertoires in COVID-19 (dated by TCRdb to the early 2020s). As for the study more broadly: Collaborator samples came from the United States, Italy and Spain and covered acute and convalescent phases of COVID-19. The material from the prospective study consisted of cDNA or gDNA derived from T cells, B-cell-depleted T cells, or PBMCs. The dataset comprised deeply sampled blood TCRbeta repertoires from subjects exposed to, actively infected with, or recovered from COVID-19. The repertoires were released in a freely available public database intended as a resource for research on the immune response to SARS-CoV-2. The samples were drawn from two sources: the first 160 participants of the ongoing ImmuneRACE study, and 1,000 to 1,500 subjects contributed by 6 global collaborators. Sample metadata almost always included a de-identified subject ID, COVID-19 status, age in years and sex. Where available, HLA class I and class II types were obtained from metadata supplied by the sample provider rather than from assay-based typing. Overall study results and their limits: The quantity of clinical and demographic metadata differed by source and by participant and was supplied without curation.

Concerning this clone itself: What this receptor recognizes is not known. Qualities for individual bases were not recorded, and no much larger clone is one base off.

The immunoSEQ Assay, a bias-controlled multiplex PCR, was used to amplify TCRbeta CDR3 regions from genomic DNA. Concerning the study's data processing: The number of nucleated cells in each sample was estimated from the amplification of reference gene primers within the assay. Sequence reads were collapsed and filtered to measure the absolute abundance of every unique TCRbeta CDR3 rearrangement. Productive Simpson clonality was computed per sample as the square root of Simpson's diversity index over productive rearrangements. In its TCRdb copy, this immuneACCESS table keeps in-frame sequences only and misses some clones. Where compared with another copy, unresolved V genes explain less than half of these, and the others have no known cause. V and J calls and clone size are as listed in that table; D and trimming were resolved from the DNA. For this sample the table gives roughly 230,000 clones, of which about 82% were detected only once. The top ten hold around 6.5% of the sample.

Collaborating institutions collected whole blood in K2EDTA tubes following their own protocols. Collaborator samples were shipped for TCRbeta analysis as frozen whole blood, isolated PBMCs, or DNA extracted from either sample type. The CDR3 contains 13 residues, cysteine and phenylalanine counted. The CDR3 DNA has 39 bases and is translated from base 1. Cut back by 2 bases and 13 bases, the V and J ends lie 14 bases apart. Sequences SGHNT (CDR1) and YENEEA (CDR2) are obtained from the germline V gene. The sequenced sample was peripheral blood. This sequence originates from a woman aged 55-69 years with active or convalescent COVID-19. The sequence joins TRBV11-3 to TRBJ2-2; perhaps TRBD2 is the D gene, with 5 bases matching. Read as DNA, the sequence is TGTGCCAGCAGCTTATTTTCTGACGCGGGGCTGTTTTTT. Its coded protein is CASSLFSDAGLFF. Extended through the reference TRBV11-3 and TRBJ2-2 proteins, this CDR3 yields the full variable domain: EAGVVQSPRYKIIEKKQPVAFWCNPISGHNTLYWYLQNLGQGPELLIRYENEEAVDDSQLPKDRFSAERLKGVDSTLKIQPAELGDSAVYLCASSLFSDAGLFFGEGSRLTVL.